These T cell receptor beta chains were read from a single sample in a study of blood T cell repertoires in COVID-19. Profiled with immunoSEQ multiplex PCR; TCRdb holds only in-frame clones, not every one. Among 95,000 to 150,000 clones listed, approximately 82% were seen once. Material: peripheral blood. Receptors were obtained from a man in his fifties or sixties with acute or convalescent COVID-19. The CDR3 runs from the conserved cysteine through the conserved F or W. The order of the fields is CDR3 DNA, CDR3 protein, V gene, D gene, J gene, clone size. A D gene is named only where the DNA matches it firmly. Size values are once, few and many counts, or a class for expanded clones, and some rows have none.

cdr3_nt: TGTGCCAGCAGCCGGCAGGGGGCCTCTAGCACAGATACGCAGTATTTT
cdr3_aa: CASSRQGASSTDTQYF
v_call: TRBV3-1/TRBV3-2
d_call: TRBD1
j_call: TRBJ2-3
clone_size: few

cdr3_nt: TGTGCCACCTCGGGACAGGGCCAAGAGACCCAGTACTTC
cdr3_aa: CATSGQGQETQYF
v_call: TRBV15
d_call: TRBD1
j_call: TRBJ2-5
clone_size: NA

cdr3_nt: TGTGCCAGCAGCAAAGACCCCGACAGGGCCCCCTACGAGCAGTACTTC
cdr3_aa: CASSKDPDRAPYEQYF
v_call: TRBV21-1
d_call: NA
j_call: TRBJ2-7
clone_size: NA

cdr3_nt: TGTGCCAGCACCCGGTATGCCTCTGGAAACACCATATATTTT
cdr3_aa: CASTRYASGNTIYF
v_call: TRBV16
d_call: NA
j_call: TRBJ1-3
clone_size: NA

cdr3_nt: TGTGCCAGCAGCGGACAGGGGACAAGCTATGGCTACACCTTC
cdr3_aa: CASSGQGTSYGYTF
v_call: TRBV6-5
d_call: TRBD1
j_call: TRBJ1-2
clone_size: NA

cdr3_nt: TGTGCCAGCAGTGTTGAGGGCTTTAAGGGGCAGTTCTTC
cdr3_aa: CASSVEGFKGQFF
v_call: TRBV2
d_call: NA
j_call: TRBJ2-1
clone_size: once

cdr3_nt: TGTGCCAGCAGCCCACAGGGCACCTATAATTCACCCCTCCACTTT
cdr3_aa: CASSPQGTYNSPLHF
v_call: TRBV9
d_call: NA
j_call: TRBJ1-6
clone_size: many

cdr3_nt: TGTGCCAGCGAAGCAGGGTCGTGGGGCTACACCTTC
cdr3_aa: CASEAGSWGYTF
v_call: TRBV6-5
d_call: NA
j_call: TRBJ1-2
clone_size: NA

cdr3_nt: TGTGCCAGCAACACACTACACGGGAGCTACGAGCAGTACTTC
cdr3_aa: CASNTLHGSYEQYF
v_call: TRBV21-1
d_call: NA
j_call: TRBJ2-7
clone_size: NA

cdr3_nt: TGTGCCAGCTCACCACGGTCGACAGGGGCGACCGTCTCTGGGGCCAACGTCCTGACTTTC
cdr3_aa: CASSPRSTGATVSGANVLTF
v_call: TRBV18
d_call: TRBD1
j_call: TRBJ2-6
clone_size: few

cdr3_nt: TGTGCCAGCAGCTCCAGAATAGCGGGAGTCTACAATGAGCAGTTCTTC
cdr3_aa: CASSSRIAGVYNEQFF
v_call: TRBV11-3
d_call: TRBD2
j_call: TRBJ2-1
clone_size: NA

cdr3_nt: TGTGCCAGCTCACCATTGTCCGTCGCGGGAGCTTACAATGAGCAGTTCTTC
cdr3_aa: CASSPLSVAGAYNEQFF
v_call: TRBV18
d_call: TRBD2
j_call: TRBJ2-1
clone_size: NA

cdr3_nt: TGTGCCAGCAGTCCGGGGCAGGGGGCTTACGAGCAGTACTTC
cdr3_aa: CASSPGQGAYEQYF
v_call: TRBV28
d_call: TRBD1
j_call: TRBJ2-7
clone_size: NA

cdr3_nt: TGTGCCAGCAGTTTATCGCAGGGGGCGGGTTCACCCCTCCACTTT
cdr3_aa: CASSLSQGAGSPLHF
v_call: TRBV27
d_call: TRBD1
j_call: TRBJ1-6
clone_size: NA

cdr3_nt: TGCGCCAGCAGCCGGCCGGGACAGGATCTGTACTTC
cdr3_aa: CASSRPGQDLYF
v_call: TRBV4-1
d_call: TRBD1
j_call: TRBJ2-7
clone_size: NA

cdr3_nt: TGTGCCAGCAGTATGACCCGGGGCGGGAGAATTTACAATGAGCAGTTCTTC
cdr3_aa: CASSMTRGGRIYNEQFF
v_call: TRBV11-3
d_call: TRBD2
j_call: TRBJ2-1
clone_size: NA